This T cell receptor (beta chain) derives from a study of blood T cell repertoires in COVID-19. Turning to the study itself: Spain, Italy and the United States supplied samples that represented acute and convalescent COVID-19. T cells, B-cell-depleted T cells, or PBMCs supplied cDNA or gDNA.

The CDR3 sequence is 17 residues long. Trimming at V came to 0 bases and at J to 4 bases, leaving 7 bases not matched to a gene. The germline V gene encodes CDR1 SGHRS and CDR2 YFSETQ. In the authors' workflow: By means of reference gene primer amplification, nucleated cell counts were estimated. Assay used: immunoSEQ multiplex PCR; TCRdb lists only in-frame clones, some missing. V and J calls and clone size are given by that table; D and trimming were obtained from the DNA. The sample records around 76,000 clones, roughly 89% being singletons. This clone was observed once. Sequencing was done on a sample of peripheral blood. This TCR was recovered from a human donor in a cohort sampled during active COVID-19. This sequence joins TRBV5-1 and TRBJ2-1, with TRBD2 matching over 10 bases. CDR3 protein: CASSLASSGGTYNEQFF. The CDR3 DNA reads TGCGCCAGCAGCTTGGCGTCTAGCGGGGGAACATACAATGAGCAGTTCTTC. The variable domain in full, with the rest retrieved from reference TRBV5-1 and TRBJ2-1, is KAGVTQTPRYLIKTRGQQVTLSCSPISGHRSVSWYQQTPGQGLQFLFEYFSETQRNKGNFPGRFSGRQFSNSRSEMNVSTLELGDSALYLCASSLASSGGTYNEQFFGPGTRLTVL.